This TCR beta chain derives from a study of blood T cell repertoires in COVID-19. In the authors' methods: For nucleated cells, counts were estimated from reference gene primer amplification. Here immunoSEQ multiplex PCR was the method, and the copy in TCRdb shows in-frame clones only, minus some. For V, J and clone size, that table is used; D and trimming come from the DNA. This repertoire shows some 83,000 clones, approximately 89% found once; its top ten account for about 0.51%. Germline V gene data show CDR1 as MDHEN and CDR2 as SYDVKM. V was trimmed by 7 bases and J by 0 bases, leaving 19 bases between them. The CDR3 sequence is 17 residues long.

This receptor was obtained from a man in his fifties or sixties with acute or convalescent COVID-19. Sequencing was performed on peripheral blood. This chain links TRBV28 with TRBJ2-1; perhaps TRBD1 as D (5 bases). The DNA for the CDR3 is TGTGCCAGCAAGGGGTGGCCACGGCCGAGCTCCTACAATGAGCAGTTCTTC. Translating it yields CASKGWPRPSSYNEQFF.